Here is one TCR beta chain with its context. Its antigen is unknown. Regarding donors, all were healthy bone marrow donors. These data come from a study of cytomegalovirus exposure and HLA in healthy donors. Looking at the study overall: A prior analysis found 100 million to 140 million unique TCR beta sequences from 150 million to 200 million T cells. Among the roughly 430 genotyped donors, approximately 82% were placed in the Caucasian-associated ancestry cluster. Overall study findings and caveats: An observed cluster of highly shared sequence variants was recorded as a likely sequencing artifact.

The PCR employed 60 Vbeta primers together with 13 Jbeta primers. Profiling relied on immunoSEQ multiplex PCR, and the TCRdb table lists in-frame clones only, not all of them. Of about 110,000 clones in the sample, roughly four fifths were seen once. There are 14 residues in the CDR3. Per germline, CDR1 SGHTA and CDR2 FQGNSA. The V and J ends lost 5 bases and 3 bases, in that order; junction bases with no gene match: 5. The TCR sequence derives from a man aged 50-59 years in good health and CMV-seronegative. The specimen was PBMCs. This rearrangement joins TRBV7-2 to TRBJ2-7; TRBD1 agrees at 9 bases. This CDR3 is CASSVGTGLYEQYF. The CDR3, as DNA: TGTGCCAGCAGCGTCGGGACAGGGCTCTACGAGCAGTACTTC.